These T cell receptor beta chains were read from a single sample in a study of shared clonotypes between healthy human individuals. Generated by immunoSEQ multiplex PCR, the TCRdb table keeps only in-frame clones and is missing some. The sample yields roughly 2.4 million clones, approximately 95% seen once. The sequencing input was naive CD4+ T cells sorted from blood. These receptors were obtained from a man younger than 30 in good health. Each CDR3 is given with its conserved first and last residue. The D gene is left open where the match is weak. The listing skips clone size in some rows; elsewhere it reads once, few, many or a size class.

j_gene | v_gene | d_gene | abundance | CDR3aa | CDR3nt
TRBJ2-7 | TRBV7-9 | NA | NA | CASSRAGDAYEQYF | TGTGCCAGCAGCCGGGCTGGGGATGCCTACGAGCAGTACTTC
TRBJ1-1 | TRBV6-5 | TRBD1 | NA | CASNNRGGIDTEAFF | TGTGCCAGCAACAACAGGGGAGGTATAGACACTGAAGCTTTCTTT
TRBJ2-1 | TRBV7-3 | TRBD1 | NA | CASSPDRGSYNEQFF | TGTGCCAGCAGCCCCGACAGGGGCTCCTACAATGAGCAGTTCTTC
TRBJ1-1 | TRBV5-4 | NA | NA | CASSYADRLNTEAFF | TGTGCCAGCAGCTACGCGGACCGACTGAACACTGAAGCTTTCTTT
TRBJ1-1 | TRBV5-6 | TRBD1 | NA | CASSSTNQQGEAFF | TGTGCCAGCAGCTCAACTAATCAACAGGGGGAAGCTTTCTTT
TRBJ1-6 | TRBV28 | TRBD1 | NA | CASIMDRGLSPLHF | TGTGCCAGCATCATGGACAGGGGGCTTTCACCCCTCCACTTT
TRBJ2-3 | TRBV6-5 | NA | NA | CASGDSTDTQYF | TGTGCCAGCGGGGATAGCACAGATACGCAGTATTTT
TRBJ1-6 | TRBV25-1 | TRBD1 | NA | CASLGTGGEDSSPLHF | TGTGCCAGCCTGGGGACAGGGGGCGAAGATAGCTCACCCCTCCACTTT
TRBJ2-2 | TRBV7-3 | TRBD1 | once | CASSFRTGTNTGELFF | TGTGCCAGCAGCTTTCGGACAGGGACCAACACCGGGGAGCTGTTTTTT
TRBJ2-1 | TRBV5-6 | TRBD2 | NA | CASSPRGVSYNEQFF | TGTGCCAGCAGCCCGCGGGGGGTCTCCTACAATGAGCAGTTCTTC
TRBJ2-2 | TRBV5-1 | NA | NA | CASSHGQTGELFF | TGCGCCAGCAGCCACGGACAGACCGGGGAGCTGTTTTTT
TRBJ2-3 | TRBV5-4 | NA | NA | CASSLRGKRGSTDTQYF | TGTGCCAGCAGCTTACGAGGGAAGAGGGGTAGCACAGATACGCAGTATTTT
TRBJ2-3 | TRBV7-9 | NA | NA | CASRLGEAPTDTQYF | TGTGCCAGCAGATTAGGGGAGGCCCCCACAGATACGCAGTATTTT
TRBJ2-7 | TRBV29-1 | NA | NA | CSALTRTDYEQYF | TGCAGCGCCTTAACTAGGACGGACTACGAGCAGTACTTC
TRBJ2-3 | TRBV5-4 | TRBD2 | once | CASSLAGQREGTDTQYF | TGTGCCAGCAGCTTGGCCGGTCAGCGGGAGGGCACAGATACGCAGTATTTT
TRBJ1-5 | TRBV10-3 | NA | NA | CAIRDDTNQPQHF | TGTGCCATCAGGGATGACACCAATCAGCCCCAGCATTTT
TRBJ2-2 | TRBV7-2 | NA | NA | CASSPGQLTGELFF | TGTGCCAGCAGCCCTGGACAGCTCACCGGGGAGCTGTTTTTT
TRBJ2-1 | TRBV2 | NA | NA | CASRGGGLSQSSYNEQFF | TGTGCCAGCAGAGGGGGGGGGCTTTCCCAGAGCTCCTACAATGAGCAGTTCTTC
TRBJ2-5 | TRBV5-4 | TRBD1 | NA | CASSPGDRNQETQYF | TGTGCCAGCAGCCCCGGGGACAGGAACCAAGAGACCCAGTACTTC
TRBJ2-7 | TRBV29-1 | NA | NA | CSVRQGSYEQYF | TGCAGCGTTCGTCAGGGATCCTACGAGCAGTACTTC
TRBJ2-6 | TRBV9 | NA | NA | CASSVGISGANVLTF | TGTGCCAGCAGCGTCGGAATATCCGGGGCCAACGTCCTGACTTTC
TRBJ1-6 | TRBV6-5 | NA | few | CASTSGHGNSPLHF | TGTGCCAGCACGTCGGGACATGGCAATTCACCCCTCCACTTT
TRBJ2-7 | TRBV5-6 | NA | few | CASSLLGSGGEQYF | TGTGCCAGCAGCTTGTTAGGTAGCGGTGGCGAGCAGTACTTC
TRBJ1-1 | TRBV20-1 | NA | NA | CSARVGTEAFF | TGCAGTGCTAGGGTTGGGACTGAAGCTTTCTTT
TRBJ1-1 | TRBV6-1 | NA | NA | CASSEAGRMNTEAFF | TGTGCCAGCAGTGAAGCTGGCAGGATGAACACTGAAGCTTTCTTT
TRBJ1-6 | TRBV15 | TRBD1 | NA | CATSRGGTGESPLHF | TGTGCCACCAGCAGGGGAGGGACAGGTGAATCACCCCTCCACTTT
TRBJ2-5 | TRBV11-2 | NA | NA | CASSYAPSSASPWTQYF | TGTGCCAGCAGCTACGCTCCGTCTAGCGCGAGCCCGTGGACCCAGTACTTC
TRBJ1-3 | TRBV18 | NA | NA | CASSAGPLSGNTIYF | TGTGCCAGCTCAGCGGGCCCATTGTCTGGAAACACCATATATTTT
TRBJ2-6 | TRBV6-5 | TRBD1 | NA | CASSRQGVGANVLTF | TGTGCCAGCAGTCGTCAGGGGGTCGGGGCCAACGTCCTGACTTTC
TRBJ2-7 | TRBV11-2 | TRBD2 | NA | CASRPTSGRLYEQYF | TGTGCCAGCAGGCCAACTAGCGGGAGGTTGTACGAGCAGTACTTC
TRBJ2-7 | TRBV4-3 | TRBD1 | NA | CASSQGQGAYYEQYF | TGCGCCAGCAGCCAGGGCCAGGGGGCCTACTACGAGCAGTACTTC
TRBJ1-4 | TRBV2 | TRBD1 | NA | CASRGQGNEKLFF | TGTGCCAGCCGGGGACAGGGAAATGAAAAACTGTTTTTT
TRBJ2-2 | TRBV7-6 | NA | once | CASSFVDGGTGELFF | TGTGCCAGCAGCTTCGTGGACGGTGGGACCGGGGAGCTGTTTTTT
TRBJ2-1 | TRBV5-1 | TRBD2 | NA | CASSFLAGGPNEQFF | TGCGCCAGCAGCTTTCTAGCGGGAGGGCCTAATGAGCAGTTCTTC
TRBJ1-6 | TRBV4-1 | NA | NA | CASSQSLSILSPLHF | TGCGCCAGCAGCCAATCGTTGTCGATACTTTCACCCCTCCACTTT
TRBJ2-3 | TRBV5-1 | TRBD2 | NA | CASSISGTSTDTQYF | TGCGCCAGCAGCATTAGCGGGACTAGCACAGATACGCAGTATTTT
TRBJ1-6 | TRBV2 | TRBD1 | NA | CASSELAGGQYSPLHF | TGTGCCAGCAGTGAATTGGCAGGGGGCCAATATTCACCCCTCCACTTT
TRBJ1-4 | TRBV6-1 | NA | NA | CASSTQTTNEKLFF | TGTGCCAGCAGTACTCAGACAACTAATGAAAAACTGTTTTTT
TRBJ2-6 | TRBV11-2 | NA | once | CASSVLVSGANVLTF | TGTGCCAGCAGCGTACTGGTCTCTGGGGCCAACGTCCTGACTTTC
TRBJ1-2 | TRBV19 | NA | NA | CASSIDPRYGYTF | TGTGCCAGTAGTATAGACCCCCGGTATGGCTACACCTTC
TRBJ1-2 | TRBV2 | TRBD1 | NA | CASSGQGVYGYTF | TGTGCCAGCAGTGGGCAGGGGGTCTATGGCTACACCTTC
TRBJ2-7 | TRBV5-4 | NA | NA | CASSLVGEREQYF | TGTGCCAGCAGCTTAGTAGGGGAACGCGAGCAGTACTTC
TRBJ1-5 | TRBV28 | NA | once | CASSLFGGEFQPQHF | TGTGCCAGCAGTTTATTTGGGGGCGAATTTCAGCCCCAGCATTTT
TRBJ2-1 | TRBV28 | NA | NA | CASSPRGRFRPPGDEQFF | TGTGCCAGCAGTCCCCGGGGTAGATTCCGCCCCCCCGGTGATGAGCAGTTCTTC
TRBJ1-6 | TRBV6-5 | NA | NA | CASSYFGIPLHF | TGTGCCAGCAGTTACTTCGGGATACCCCTCCACTTT
TRBJ2-5 | TRBV6-1 | TRBD2 | NA | CASSEGREGQTQYF | TGTGCCAGCAGTGAGGGCAGGGAGGGGCAGACCCAGTACTTC
TRBJ2-7 | TRBV11-2 | NA | once | CASSLGLQDHEQYF | TGTGCCAGCAGCTTAGGTTTACAGGACCACGAGCAGTACTTC
TRBJ1-5 | TRBV6-5 | NA | NA | CASSPTGLGNQPQHF | TGTGCCAGCAGTCCTACAGGGTTGGGCAATCAGCCCCAGCATTTT
TRBJ2-7 | TRBV15 | NA | NA | CATSRGGTPGSYEQYF | TGTGCCACCAGCAGAGGTGGGACTCCGGGGTCCTACGAGCAGTACTTC
TRBJ2-7 | TRBV28 | NA | NA | CASSLRLSYEQYF | TGTGCCAGCAGTTTACGGCTTTCCTACGAGCAGTACTTC
TRBJ2-2 | TRBV10-1 | TRBD2 | once | CASSATSVGELFF | TGCGCCAGCAGTGCAACTAGCGTCGGGGAGCTGTTTTTT
TRBJ1-1 | TRBV7-6 | NA | NA | CASSLGLLGANTEAFF | TGTGCCAGCAGCTTAGGTCTCTTAGGGGCGAACACTGAAGCTTTCTTT